A single T cell receptor beta chain is shown here with its context. Its antigen is not identified. This sample is part of a study of a mutant IDH1 vaccine in newly diagnosed glioma. As for time point: week 47, end of study. Every vaccine dose comprised 300 ug of mutant IDH1 20-mer peptide plus topical imiquimod. Profiled with immunoSEQ multiplex PCR; TCRdb holds only in-frame clones, not every one. The sample lists some 32,000 clones, approximately 89% occurring once. This CDR3 spans 15 amino acids. From germline, CDR1 is LNHDA and CDR2 SQIVND (reference sequence). The germline V and J ends were trimmed by 6 bases and 1 base, with 10 bases remaining between them. Study-level results: With respect to changes in top peripheral T cell clonotypes, pseudoprogression seemed unrelated. Across multiple MHC alleles, 93.3% of patients had vaccine-induced responses.

V and J are TRBV19 and TRBJ2-6; possibly TRBD2 for D (5 bases). Sample: PBMCs, taken from a glioma patient whose treatment included an IDH1 peptide vaccine. The clonotype comes from a man aged 40-50 years with glioma. CDR3 DNA sequence: TGTGCCAGTAGGAGGGATGGTTCTGGGGCCAACGTCCTGACTTTC. Translated: CASRRDGSGANVLTF.